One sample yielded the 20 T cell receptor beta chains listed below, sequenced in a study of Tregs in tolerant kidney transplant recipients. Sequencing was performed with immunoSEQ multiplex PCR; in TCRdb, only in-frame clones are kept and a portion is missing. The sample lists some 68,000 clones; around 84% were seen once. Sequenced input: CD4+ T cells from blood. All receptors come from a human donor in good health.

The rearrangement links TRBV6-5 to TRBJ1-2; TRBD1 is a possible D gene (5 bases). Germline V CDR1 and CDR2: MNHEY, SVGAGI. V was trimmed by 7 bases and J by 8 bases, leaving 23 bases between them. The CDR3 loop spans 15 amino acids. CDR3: CASIDRGLGSRGYTF. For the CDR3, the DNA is TGTGCCAGCATCGACCGGGGCTTGGGGTCGCGGGGCTACACCTTC.

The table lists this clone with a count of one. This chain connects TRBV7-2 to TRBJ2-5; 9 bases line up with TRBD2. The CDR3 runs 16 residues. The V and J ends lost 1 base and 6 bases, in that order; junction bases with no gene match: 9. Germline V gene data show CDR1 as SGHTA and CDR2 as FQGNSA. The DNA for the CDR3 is TGTGCCAGCAGCTTAGATGGTAGCGGGGGTCAAAAGACCCAGTACTTC. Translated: CASSLDGSGGQKTQYF.

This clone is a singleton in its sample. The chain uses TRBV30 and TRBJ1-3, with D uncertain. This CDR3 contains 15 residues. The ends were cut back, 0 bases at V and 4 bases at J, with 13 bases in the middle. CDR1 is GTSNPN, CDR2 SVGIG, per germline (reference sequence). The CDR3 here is CAWSVGGNTGNTIYF. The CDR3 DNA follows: TGTGCCTGGAGTGTAGGAGGGAACACAGGAAACACCATATATTTT. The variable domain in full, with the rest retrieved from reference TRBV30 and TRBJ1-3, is SQTIHQWPATLVQPVGSPLSLECTVEGTSNPNLYWYRQAAGRGLQLLFYSVGIGQISSEVPQNLSASRPQDRQFILSSKKLLLSDSGFYLCAWSVGGNTGNTIYFGEGSWLTVV.

DNA for the CDR3: TGCGCCAGCAGCTTGGAACTAGCGGGAGCAGAGACCCAGTACTTC. This gives the protein CASSLELAGAETQYF. The chain is built from TRBV5-1 and TRBJ2-5, with TRBD2 matching over 11 bases. This CDR3 has 15 amino acids. V gave up 0 bases and J gave up 4 bases; unmatched junction bases: 2. In germline, CDR1 is SGHRS, CDR2 YFSETQ.

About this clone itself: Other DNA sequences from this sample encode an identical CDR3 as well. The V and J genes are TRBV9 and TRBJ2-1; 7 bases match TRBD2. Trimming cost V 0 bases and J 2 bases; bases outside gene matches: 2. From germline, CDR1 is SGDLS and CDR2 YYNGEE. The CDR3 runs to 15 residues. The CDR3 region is CASSVVAGAYNEQFF. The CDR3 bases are TGTGCCAGCAGCGTAGTCGCGGGAGCCTACAATGAGCAGTTCTTC. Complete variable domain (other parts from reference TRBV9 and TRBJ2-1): DSGVTQTPKHLITATGQRVTLRCSPRSGDLSVYWYQQSLDQGLQFLIQYYNGEERAKGNILERFSAQQFPDLHSELNLSSLELGDSALYFCASSVVAGAYNEQFFGPGTRLTVL.

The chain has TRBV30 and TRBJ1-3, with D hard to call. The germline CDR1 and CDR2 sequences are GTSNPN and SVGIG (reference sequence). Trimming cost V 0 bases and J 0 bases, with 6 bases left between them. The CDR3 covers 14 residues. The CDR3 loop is CAWSVRFSGNTIYF. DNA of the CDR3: TGTGCCTGGAGTGTCAGATTCTCTGGAAACACCATATATTTT.

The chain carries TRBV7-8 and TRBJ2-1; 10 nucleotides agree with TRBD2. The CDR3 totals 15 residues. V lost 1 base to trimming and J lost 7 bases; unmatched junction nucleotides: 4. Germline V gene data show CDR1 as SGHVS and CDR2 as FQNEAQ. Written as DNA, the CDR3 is TGTGCCAGCAGCTTAGGGATAGCGGGAGGTAATGAGCAGTTCTTC. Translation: CASSLGIAGGNEQFF.

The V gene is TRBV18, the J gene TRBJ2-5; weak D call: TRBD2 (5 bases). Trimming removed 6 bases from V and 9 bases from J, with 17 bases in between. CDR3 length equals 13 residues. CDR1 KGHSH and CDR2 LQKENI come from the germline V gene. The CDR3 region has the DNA TGTGCCAGCTCGGTTACGGAGGCAGGTTCCCAGTACTTC. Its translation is CASSVTEAGSQYF.

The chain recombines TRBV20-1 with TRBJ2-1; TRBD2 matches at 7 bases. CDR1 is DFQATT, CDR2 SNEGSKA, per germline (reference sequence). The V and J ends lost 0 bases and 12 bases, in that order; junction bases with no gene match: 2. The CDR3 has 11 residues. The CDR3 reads CSARDRGGQFF. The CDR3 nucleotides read TGCAGTGCTAGAGATCGCGGGGGGCAGTTCTTC.

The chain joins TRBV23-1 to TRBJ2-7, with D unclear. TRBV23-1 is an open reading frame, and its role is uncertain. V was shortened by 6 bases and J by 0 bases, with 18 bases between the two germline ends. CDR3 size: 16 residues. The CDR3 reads CASRIPYLSGSYEQYF. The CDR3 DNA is TGCGCCAGCAGAATTCCCTATCTGTCAGGCTCCTACGAGCAGTACTTC.

CDR3 loop: CASSLGAGTSYEQYF. The CDR3 nucleotides are TGTGCCAGCAGCTTGGGGGCGGGAACCTCCTACGAGCAGTACTTC. This chain uses TRBV5-6 with TRBJ2-7, with a weak D call TRBD2 (6 bases). The CDR3 contains 15 residues. Germline V lookup: CDR1 SGHDT, CDR2 YYEEEE. V was clipped by 0 bases and J by 0 bases, with 10 bases between them.

CDR3 residues: CAWFSHPGTEAFF. DNA of the CDR3: TGTGCCTGGTTTTCTCACCCGGGGACTGAAGCTTTCTTT. This rearrangement joins TRBV30 to TRBJ1-1; no reliable D call. CDR1 and CDR2 (germline): GTSNPN, SVGIG (reference sequence). Trimming took off 5 bases at V and 5 bases at J, with 15 bases between the two ends. The CDR3 runs to 13 residues.

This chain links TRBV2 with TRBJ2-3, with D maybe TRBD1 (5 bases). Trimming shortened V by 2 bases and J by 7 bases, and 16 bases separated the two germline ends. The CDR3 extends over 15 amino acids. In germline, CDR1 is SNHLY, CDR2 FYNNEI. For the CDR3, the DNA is TGTGCCAGCAGTGAAAGGCAAGGGGCCTTATATACGCAGTATTTT. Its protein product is CASSERQGALYTQYF.

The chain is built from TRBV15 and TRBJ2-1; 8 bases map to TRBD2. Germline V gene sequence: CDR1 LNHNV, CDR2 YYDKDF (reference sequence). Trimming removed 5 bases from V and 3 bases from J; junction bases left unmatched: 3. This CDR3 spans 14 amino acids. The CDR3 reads CATSLSGGYNEQFF. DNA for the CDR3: TGTGCCACCAGCTTAAGCGGGGGCTACAATGAGCAGTTCTTC.

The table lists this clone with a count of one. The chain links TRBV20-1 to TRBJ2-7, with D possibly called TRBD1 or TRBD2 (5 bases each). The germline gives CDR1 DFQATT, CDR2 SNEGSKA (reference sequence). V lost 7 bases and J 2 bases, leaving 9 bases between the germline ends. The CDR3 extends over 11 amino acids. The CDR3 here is CSVGDPYEQYF. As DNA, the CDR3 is TGCAGTGTCGGGGACCCCTACGAGCAGTACTTC.

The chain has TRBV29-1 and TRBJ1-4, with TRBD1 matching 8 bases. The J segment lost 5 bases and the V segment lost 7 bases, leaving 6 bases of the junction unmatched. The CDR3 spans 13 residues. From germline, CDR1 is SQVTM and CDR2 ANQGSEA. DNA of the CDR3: TGCAGCGCATTTTACAGGGGGAATGAAAAACTGTTTTTT. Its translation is CSAFYRGNEKLFF. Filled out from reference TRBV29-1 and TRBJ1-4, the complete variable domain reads SAVISQKPSRDICQRGTSLTIQCQVDSQVTMMFWYRQQPGQSLTLIATANQGSEATYESGFVIDKFPISRPNLTFSTLTVSNMSPEDSSIYLCSAFYRGNEKLFFGSGTQLSVL.

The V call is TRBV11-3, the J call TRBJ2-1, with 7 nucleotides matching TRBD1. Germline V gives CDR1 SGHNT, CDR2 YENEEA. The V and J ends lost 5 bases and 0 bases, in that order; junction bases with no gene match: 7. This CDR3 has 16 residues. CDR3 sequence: CASSPQGDPSYNEQFF. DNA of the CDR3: TGTGCCAGCAGCCCTCAGGGGGACCCCTCCTACAATGAGCAGTTCTTC.

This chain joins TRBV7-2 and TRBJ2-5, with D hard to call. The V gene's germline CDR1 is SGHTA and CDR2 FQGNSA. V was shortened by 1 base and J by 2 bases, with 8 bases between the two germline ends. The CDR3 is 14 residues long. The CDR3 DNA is TGTGCCAGCAGCTTAGTCTCGTCGCAAGAGACCCAGTACTTC. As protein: CASSLVSSQETQYF.

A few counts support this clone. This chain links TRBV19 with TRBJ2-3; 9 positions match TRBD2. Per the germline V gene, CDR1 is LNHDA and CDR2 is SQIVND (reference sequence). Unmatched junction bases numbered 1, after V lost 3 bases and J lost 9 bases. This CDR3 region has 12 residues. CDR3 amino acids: CASSMGLATQYF. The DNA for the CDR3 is TGTGCCAGTAGTATGGGACTAGCCACGCAGTATTTT.

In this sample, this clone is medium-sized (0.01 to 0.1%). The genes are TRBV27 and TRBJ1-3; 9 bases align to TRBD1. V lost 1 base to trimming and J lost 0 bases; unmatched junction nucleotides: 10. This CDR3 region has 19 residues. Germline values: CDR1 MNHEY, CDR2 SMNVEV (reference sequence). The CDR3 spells CASSLYRARQGVSGNTIYF. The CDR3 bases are TGTGCCAGCAGTTTATATCGGGCCAGACAGGGGGTCTCTGGAAACACCATATATTTT.